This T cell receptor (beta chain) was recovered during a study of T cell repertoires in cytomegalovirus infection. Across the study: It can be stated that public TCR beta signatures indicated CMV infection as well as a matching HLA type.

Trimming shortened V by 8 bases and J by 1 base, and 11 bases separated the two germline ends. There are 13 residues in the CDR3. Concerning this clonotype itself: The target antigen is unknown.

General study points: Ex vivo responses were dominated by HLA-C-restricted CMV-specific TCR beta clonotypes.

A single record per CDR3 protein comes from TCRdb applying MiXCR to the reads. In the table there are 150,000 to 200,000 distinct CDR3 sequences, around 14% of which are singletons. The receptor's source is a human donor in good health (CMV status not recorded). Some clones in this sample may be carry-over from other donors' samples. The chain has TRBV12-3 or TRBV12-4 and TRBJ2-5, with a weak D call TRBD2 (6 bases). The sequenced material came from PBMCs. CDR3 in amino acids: CASGGGFQETQYF. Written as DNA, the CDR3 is TGTGCCAGCGGGGGAGGATTCCAAGAGACCCAGTACTTC.